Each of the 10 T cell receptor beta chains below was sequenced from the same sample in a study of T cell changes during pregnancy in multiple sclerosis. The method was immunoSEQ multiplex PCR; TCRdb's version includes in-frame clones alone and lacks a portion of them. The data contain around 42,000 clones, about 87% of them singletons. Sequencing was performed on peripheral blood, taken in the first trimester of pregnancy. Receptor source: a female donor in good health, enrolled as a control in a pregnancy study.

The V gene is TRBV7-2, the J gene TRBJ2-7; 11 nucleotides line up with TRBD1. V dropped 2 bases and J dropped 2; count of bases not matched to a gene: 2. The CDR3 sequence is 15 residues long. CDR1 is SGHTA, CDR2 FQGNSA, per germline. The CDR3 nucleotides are TGTGCCAGCAGCTTATCGGGACAGGGGGCCTACGAGCAGTACTTC. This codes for CASSLSGQGAYEQYF.

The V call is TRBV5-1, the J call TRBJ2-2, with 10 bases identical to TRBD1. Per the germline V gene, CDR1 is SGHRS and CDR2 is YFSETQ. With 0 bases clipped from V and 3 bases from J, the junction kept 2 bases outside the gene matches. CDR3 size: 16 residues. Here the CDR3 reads CASSLGQGAYTGELFF. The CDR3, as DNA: TGCGCCAGCAGCTTGGGACAGGGGGCGTACACCGGGGAGCTGTTTTTT.

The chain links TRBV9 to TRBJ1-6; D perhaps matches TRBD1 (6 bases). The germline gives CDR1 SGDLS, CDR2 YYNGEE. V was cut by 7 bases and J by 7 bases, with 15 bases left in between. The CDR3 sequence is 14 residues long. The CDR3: CASQQGLENSPLHF. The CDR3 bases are TGTGCCAGCCAGCAGGGGCTCGAGAATTCACCCCTCCACTTT.

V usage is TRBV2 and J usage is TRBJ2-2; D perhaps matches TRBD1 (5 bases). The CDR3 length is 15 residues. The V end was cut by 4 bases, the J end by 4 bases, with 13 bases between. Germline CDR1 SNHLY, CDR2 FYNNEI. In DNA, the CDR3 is TGTGCCAGCAGTGGGGCAGGGTTGGGCACCGGGGAGCTGTTTTTT. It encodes CASSGAGLGTGELFF.

CDR3 in amino acids: CAPKGAFNEKLFF. In nucleotides, the CDR3 is TGTGCCCCCAAGGGGGCCTTTAATGAAAAACTGTTTTTT. The V gene is TRBV27, the J gene TRBJ1-4, with 7 bases matching TRBD1. Germline V gene sequence: CDR1 MNHEY, CDR2 SMNVEV (reference sequence). This CDR3 contains 13 residues. V dropped 11 bases and J dropped 4; count of bases not matched to a gene: 7. The variable domain in full, completed from reference TRBV27 and TRBJ1-4, reads EAQVTQNPRYLITVTGKKLTVTCSQNMNHEYMSWYRQDPGLGLRQIYYSMNVEVTDKGDVPEGYKVSRKEKRNFPLILESPSPNQTSLYFCAPKGAFNEKLFFGSGTQLSVL.

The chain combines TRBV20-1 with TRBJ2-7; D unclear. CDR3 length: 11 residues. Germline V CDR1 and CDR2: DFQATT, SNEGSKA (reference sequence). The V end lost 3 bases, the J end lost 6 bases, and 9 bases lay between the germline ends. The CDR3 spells CSARERGEQYF. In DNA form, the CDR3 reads TGCAGTGCTAGGGAAAGAGGCGAGCAGTACTTC.

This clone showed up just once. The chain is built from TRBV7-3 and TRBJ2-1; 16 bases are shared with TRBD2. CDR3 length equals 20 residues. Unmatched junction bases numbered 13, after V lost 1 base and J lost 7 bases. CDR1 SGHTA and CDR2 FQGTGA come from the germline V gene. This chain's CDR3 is CASSLMEPGLAGGAWNEQFF. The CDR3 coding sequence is TGTGCCAGCAGCTTAATGGAACCGGGACTAGCGGGGGGGGCGTGGAATGAGCAGTTCTTC.

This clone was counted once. The CDR3 is CASSQDRGSSYNSPLHF. The CDR3 nucleotides read TGCGCCAGCAGCCAAGATAGAGGGAGCTCCTATAATTCACCCCTCCACTTT. The chain carries TRBV4-1 and TRBJ1-6; no reliable D call. CDR1 and CDR2 (germline): MGHRA, YSYEKL. Trimming took 0 bases from V and 0 from J, leaving 9 bases between them. The CDR3 covers 17 residues.

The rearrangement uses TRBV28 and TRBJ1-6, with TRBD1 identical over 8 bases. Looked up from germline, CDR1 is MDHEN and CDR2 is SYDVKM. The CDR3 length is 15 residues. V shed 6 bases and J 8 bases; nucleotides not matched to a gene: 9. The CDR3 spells CASSVTGTGDSPLHF. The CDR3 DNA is TGTGCCAGCAGCGTTACCGGGACAGGAGATTCACCCCTCCACTTT.

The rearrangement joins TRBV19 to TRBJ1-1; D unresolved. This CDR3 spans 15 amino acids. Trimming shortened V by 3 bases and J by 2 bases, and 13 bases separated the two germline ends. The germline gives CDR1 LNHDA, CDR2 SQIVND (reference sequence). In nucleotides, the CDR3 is TGTGCCAGTAGTATCACCCCGCAGATCAACACTGAAGCTTTCTTT. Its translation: CASSITPQINTEAFF.